One sample yielded the 26 T cell receptor beta chains listed below, sequenced in a study of PD-L1 blockade in urothelial cancer. This sample's time point: pretreatment peripheral blood. Sequenced by immunoSEQ multiplex PCR; TCRdb stores in-frame clones only, minus some. The top ten hold approximately 14% of the sample, which has 80,000 to 90,000 clones, about 83% seen once. The sequenced sample was PBMCs, obtained around atezolizumab (anti-PD-L1) treatment. These receptors all stem from a man between 60 and 75 years old with urothelial cancer.

This clone was counted once. This chain links TRBV6-1 with TRBJ1-5; TRBD1 matches at 9 bases. Trimming removed 10 bases from V and 6 bases from J; junction bases left unmatched: 13. Germline V gene sequence: CDR1 MNHNS, CDR2 SASEGT. The CDR3 is 15 amino acids. The CDR3 here is CATGPWTGDTQPQHF. The DNA for the CDR3 is TGTGCCACAGGGCCCTGGACAGGGGATACTCAGCCCCAGCATTTT.

The chain is built from TRBV5-1 and TRBJ1-2; a possible D gene is TRBD1 (5 bases). Trimming shortened V by 0 bases and J by 3 bases, and 12 bases separated the two germline ends. Germline CDR1 reads SGHRS; CDR2 reads YFSETQ. The CDR3 length is 15 residues. CDR3 DNA sequence: TGCGCCAGCAGCTTGGGCAGGGTACGCGACTATGGCTACACCTTC. This encodes CASSLGRVRDYGYTF.

This clone was detected only once. The gene calls are TRBV9 and TRBJ1-1, with D possibly TRBD1 on 6 matching bases. The V end lost 0 bases, the J end lost 8 bases, and 14 bases lay between the germline ends. The CDR3 spans 14 residues. Germline V lookup: CDR1 SGDLS, CDR2 YYNGEE. The CDR3, as DNA: TGTGCCAGCAGCGTAGATTGGGGACAAGGGGAAGCTTTCTTT. Its protein is CASSVDWGQGEAFF.

The chain links TRBV7-2 to TRBJ2-7; 8 positions match TRBD1. Germline V lookup: CDR1 SGHTA, CDR2 FQGNSA. CDR3 length: 14 residues. The J segment lost 6 bases and the V segment lost 7 bases, leaving 11 bases of the junction unmatched. The CDR3 protein is CASTAGGAQGEQYF. The CDR3 nucleotides are TGTGCCAGCACCGCAGGGGGCGCGCAAGGCGAGCAGTACTTC. Full variable domain (missing parts from reference TRBV7-2 and TRBJ2-7): GAGVSQSPSNKVTEKGKDVELRCDPISGHTALYWYRQSLGQGLEFLIYFQGNSAPDKSGLPSDRFSAERTGGSVSTLTIQRTQQEDSAVYLCASTAGGAQGEQYFGPGTRLTVT.

The chain employs TRBV28 and TRBJ2-7, with D unclear. With 3 bases removed from V and 7 bases from J, the gap between germline ends came to 7 bases. The CDR3 runs to 11 residues. CDR1 and CDR2 (germline): MDHEN, SYDVKM. The CDR3: CASSFLVEQYF. In nucleotides, the CDR3 is TGTGCCAGCAGTTTTCTAGTTGAGCAGTACTTC.

J is TRBJ2-1 and V is TRBV7-2, with D maybe TRBD1 (5 bases). Germline-derived CDR1 and CDR2 are SGHTA and FQGNSA. The CDR3 sequence is 16 residues long. V shed 5 bases and J shed 2 bases, with 16 bases lying between them. The CDR3 region has the DNA TGTGCCAGCAGCAGCGCTTCAGGGAACACCTACAATGAGCAGTTCTTC. It yields the protein CASSSASGNTYNEQFF.

The chain links TRBV6-6 to TRBJ2-5; 12 bases fit TRBD1. Germline V lookup: CDR1 MNHNY, CDR2 SVGAGI (reference sequence). V shed 6 bases and J 5 bases; nucleotides not matched to a gene: 10. The CDR3 runs 16 residues. The CDR3 region is CASSLPRDRGRETQYF. DNA of the CDR3: TGTGCCAGCAGCCTCCCCCGGGACAGGGGGCGGGAGACCCAGTACTTC.

The J gene is TRBJ2-3, the V gene TRBV28; 8 bases agree with TRBD2. The CDR3 runs 15 residues. Germline V gene sequence: CDR1 MDHEN, CDR2 SYDVKM. The V gene end was trimmed by 3 bases and the J gene end by 2 bases; junction bases not matched to a gene: 4. The CDR3 DNA reads TGTGCCAGCAGTTTCAGGACTAGCTTCACAGATACGCAGTATTTT. Its protein product is CASSFRTSFTDTQYF.

The chain has TRBV2 and TRBJ2-7, with D tentatively TRBD1 (6 bases). CDR3 size: 14 residues. The V gene's germline CDR1 is SNHLY and CDR2 FYNNEI. Between the trimmed V and J ends, which lost 7 bases and 0 bases, there was a span of 13 bases. This CDR3 reads CASMGQLNSYEQYF. The CDR3 nucleotides read TGTGCCAGCATGGGACAATTAAACTCCTACGAGCAGTACTTC.

The chain carries TRBV2 and TRBJ1-6; possible D gene TRBD1, 6 bases. Trimming removed 7 bases from V and 6 bases from J, with 16 bases in between. The CDR3 sequence is 15 residues long. From germline, CDR1 is SNHLY and CDR2 FYNNEI. The CDR3 nucleotides read TGTGCCAGCATTCTACGGAGACAGGCTAATTCACCCCTCCACTTT. Translated: CASILRRQANSPLHF.

The CDR3 nucleotides are TGCAGCGTCACAGGGTTGGGAGAGACCCAGTACTTC. It codes for CSVTGLGETQYF. V and J are TRBV29-1 and TRBJ2-5, with a weak D call TRBD1 (6 bases). CDR3 size: 12 residues. Germline assignment: CDR1 SQVTM and CDR2 ANQGSEA. Trimming removed 6 bases from V and 4 bases from J, with 12 bases in between. Full variable domain (rest looked up from reference TRBV29-1 and TRBJ2-5): SAVISQKPSRDICQRGTSLTIQCQVDSQVTMMFWYRQQPGQSLTLIATANQGSEATYESGFVIDKFPISRPNLTFSTLTVSNMSPEDSSIYLCSVTGLGETQYFGPGTRLLVL.

The rearrangement joins TRBV12-1 to TRBJ2-1; TRBD2 reflects the table's D call only, with no check against the DNA. TRBV12-1 corresponds to a pseudogene. CDR3 length: 18 amino acids. In nucleotides, the CDR3 is TGTGCCAGCAGCCGTTCGGAGGGGCCGCGGAGCTCCTACAATGAGCAGTTCTTC. This sequence encodes CASSRSEGPRSSYNEQFF.

CDR3 in amino acids: CASSLSGNQNIQYF. The CDR3 DNA follows: TGTGCCAGCAGCCTGAGCGGGAACCAAAACATTCAGTACTTC. The V call is TRBV28, the J call TRBJ2-4; 7 bases fit TRBD2. This CDR3 has 14 amino acids. V lost 6 bases, J lost 5 bases, and 7 bases stayed unmatched. CDR1 and CDR2 (germline): MDHEN, SYDVKM.

The chain uses TRBV13 and TRBJ2-7; 9 positions match TRBD2. The CDR3 extends over 14 amino acids. Trimming cost V 3 bases and J 3 bases; bases outside gene matches: 3. Per the germline V gene, CDR1 is PRHDT and CDR2 is FYEKMQ (reference sequence). The CDR3 sequence is CASSFQTSGYEQYF. DNA of the CDR3: TGTGCCAGCAGCTTCCAGACTAGCGGCTACGAGCAGTACTTC.

The chain combines TRBV19 with TRBJ2-1; TRBD2 agrees at 9 bases. The CDR3 length is 15 residues. The germline V gene encodes CDR1 LNHDA and CDR2 SQIVND (reference sequence). V shed 3 bases, J shed 7 bases, and the junction held 7 bases outside the gene matches. The CDR3 spells CASSITAGGRNEQFF. Here the CDR3 DNA reads TGTGCCAGTAGTATCACCGCGGGGGGGCGGAATGAGCAGTTCTTC.

The rearrangement uses TRBV27 and TRBJ2-3, with D perhaps matching TRBD2 (5 bases). Germline CDR1 MNHEY, CDR2 SMNVEV (reference sequence). The CDR3 loop spans 12 amino acids. V lost 5 bases to trimming and J lost 8 bases, with 11 bases between them. CDR3 protein: CASSIQLGTQYF. Written as DNA, the CDR3 is TGTGCCAGCAGTATCCAACTAGGTACGCAGTATTTT.

CDR3 protein: CSVEPRQDLGELFF. The CDR3 region has the DNA TGCAGCGTTGAACCCCGACAGGATCTCGGGGAGCTGTTTTTT. The V and J genes are TRBV29-1 and TRBJ2-2, with a weak D call TRBD1 (6 bases). CDR3 length: 14 amino acids. Germline V gives CDR1 SQVTM, CDR2 ANQGSEA. Trimming took 2 bases from V and 7 from J, leaving 14 bases between them.

The chain uses TRBV25-1 and TRBJ2-7; D call uncertain. Trimming stripped 5 bases from V and 4 bases from J, with 9 bases between. The CDR3 has 12 amino acids. Per the germline V gene, CDR1 is MGHDK and CDR2 is SYGVNS. The CDR3 region has the DNA TGTGCCAGCAGTTGGGTCGGGTACGAGCAGTACTTC. Translation gives CASSWVGYEQYF.

The rearrangement links TRBV7-2 to TRBJ1-2; maybe TRBD1 (6 bases). Germline lookup yields CDR1 SGHTA and CDR2 FQGNSA. V dropped 5 bases and J dropped 0 bases, with 13 bases sitting between them. The CDR3 is 15 amino acids. The CDR3 loop reads CASSPRTEANYGYTF. The CDR3 region has the DNA TGTGCCAGCAGCCCCCGGACAGAAGCTAACTATGGCTACACCTTC.

J is TRBJ1-2 and V is TRBV30; D is perhaps TRBD1 (6 bases). CDR3 length: 13 residues. Trimming cost V 6 bases and J 2 bases, with 13 bases left between them. Germline V gene lookup returns CDR1 GTSNPN and CDR2 SVGIG (reference sequence). In nucleotides, the CDR3 is TGTGCCTGTTCGGGACATACAAACTATGGCTACACCTTC. It codes for CACSGHTNYGYTF.

Worth noting for this clone: At one of its ends the junction is not consistent with the germline gene, which may arise from a read error. The rearrangement links TRBV7-7 to TRBJ2-7; 8 bases are a match to TRBD1. Per germline, CDR1 SSHAT and CDR2 FNYEAQ (reference sequence). This CDR3 has 14 amino acids. CDR3 bases: TGTGCTAGCAGTAGAGGACAGGGAGCCTACGAGCAGTACTTC. This encodes CASSRGQGAYEQYF.

J is TRBJ1-1 and V is TRBV18, with 9 nucleotides matching TRBD1. The germline gives CDR1 KGHSH, CDR2 LQKENI. This CDR3 region has 14 residues. V gave up 5 bases and J gave up 1 base; unmatched junction bases: 2. The CDR3 sequence is CASSADRGNTEAFF. CDR3 nucleotide sequence: TGTGCCAGCTCAGCGGACAGGGGGAACACTGAAGCTTTCTTT.

The chain joins TRBV10-3 to TRBJ1-6; 9 bases align to TRBD1. The CDR3 runs to 13 residues. CDR1 and CDR2 (germline): ENHRY, SYGVKD. Germline trimming cut 5 bases from V and 10 bases from J; bases unmatched to any gene: 3. CDR3 sequence reads: CAISPGQGSPLHF. In nucleotides, the CDR3 is TGTGCCATCAGTCCAGGACAGGGGTCACCCCTCCACTTT.

The genes are TRBV5-1 and TRBJ2-2; the D gene is possibly TRBD2 (6 bases). This CDR3 has 16 residues. Germline CDR1 is SGHRS and CDR2 is YFSETQ. V lost 0 bases to trimming and J lost 2 bases, with 11 bases between them. The CDR3 protein is CASSLVGGLNTGELFF. For the CDR3, the DNA is TGCGCCAGCAGCTTGGTGGGCGGACTAAACACCGGGGAGCTGTTTTTT.

The chain carries TRBV4-3 and TRBJ2-5; 11 bases map to TRBD2. The V gene end was trimmed by 4 bases and the J gene end by 0 bases; junction bases not matched to a gene: 7. The CDR3 consists of 17 residues. Germline CDR1 LGHNA, CDR2 YSLEER. CDR3 DNA sequence: TGCGCCAGCAGCCCGGGCCGGACTAGCGGGTACCAAGAGACCCAGTACTTC. This translates into CASSPGRTSGYQETQYF.

The chain couples TRBV5-1 to TRBJ1-4; TRBD1 is a possible D gene (6 bases). V dropped 4 bases and J dropped 8 bases, with 18 bases sitting between them. CDR1 and CDR2 (germline): SGHRS, YFSETQ. The CDR3 sequence is 15 residues long. The CDR3 bases are TGCGCCAGCAGCCGGGGGGCAGGATCCGACGAAAAACTGTTTTTT. Translating gives CASSRGAGSDEKLFF.